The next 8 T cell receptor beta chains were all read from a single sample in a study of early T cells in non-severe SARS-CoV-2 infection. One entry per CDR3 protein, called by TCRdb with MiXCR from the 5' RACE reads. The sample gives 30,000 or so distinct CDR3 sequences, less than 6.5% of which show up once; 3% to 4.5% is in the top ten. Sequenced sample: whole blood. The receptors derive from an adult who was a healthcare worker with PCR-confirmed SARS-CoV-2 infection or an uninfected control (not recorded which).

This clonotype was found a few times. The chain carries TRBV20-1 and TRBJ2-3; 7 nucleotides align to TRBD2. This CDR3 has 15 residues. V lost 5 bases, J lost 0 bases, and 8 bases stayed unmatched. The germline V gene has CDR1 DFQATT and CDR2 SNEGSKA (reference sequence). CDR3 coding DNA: TGCAGTGCTGGACGACTAGCTGGGAGCACAGATACGCAGTATTTT. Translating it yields CSAGRLAGSTDTQYF.

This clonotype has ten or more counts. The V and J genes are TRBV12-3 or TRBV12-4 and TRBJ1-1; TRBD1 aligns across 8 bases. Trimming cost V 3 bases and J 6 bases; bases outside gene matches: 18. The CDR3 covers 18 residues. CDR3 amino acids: CASSFRLRGRALRAEAFF. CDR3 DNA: TGTGCCAGCAGTTTCCGTCTCAGGGGGCGAGCCTTAAGGGCTGAAGCTTTCTTT.

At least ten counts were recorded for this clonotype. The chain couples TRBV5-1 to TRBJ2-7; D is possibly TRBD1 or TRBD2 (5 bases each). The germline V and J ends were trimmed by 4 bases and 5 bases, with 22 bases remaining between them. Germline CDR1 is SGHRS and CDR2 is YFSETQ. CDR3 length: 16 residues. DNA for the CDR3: TGCGCCAGCAGCCCGGGACCAGCCCTTTTTTCCCACGAGCAGTACTTC. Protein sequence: CASSPGPALFSHEQYF.

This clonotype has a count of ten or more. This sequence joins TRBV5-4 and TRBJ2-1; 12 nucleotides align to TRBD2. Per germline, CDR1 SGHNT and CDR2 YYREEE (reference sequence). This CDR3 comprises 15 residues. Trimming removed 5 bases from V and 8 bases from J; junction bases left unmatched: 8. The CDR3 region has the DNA TGTGCCAGCAGGACTAGCGGGAGTACGGTTGATGAGCAGTTCTTC. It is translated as CASRTSGSTVDEQFF. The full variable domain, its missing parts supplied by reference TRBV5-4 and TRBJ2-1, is ETGVTQSPTHLIKTRGQQVTLRCSSQSGHNTVSWYQQALGQGPQFIFQYYREEENGRGNFPPRFSGLQFPNYSSELNVNALELDDSALYLCASRTSGSTVDEQFFGPGTRLTVL.

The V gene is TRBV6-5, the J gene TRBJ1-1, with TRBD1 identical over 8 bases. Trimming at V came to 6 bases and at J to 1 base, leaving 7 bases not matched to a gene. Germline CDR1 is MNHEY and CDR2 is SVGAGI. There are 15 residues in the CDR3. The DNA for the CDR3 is TGTGCCAGCAGAAGGGACAGGCGAACGAACACTGAAGCTTTCTTT. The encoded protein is CASRRDRRTNTEAFF.

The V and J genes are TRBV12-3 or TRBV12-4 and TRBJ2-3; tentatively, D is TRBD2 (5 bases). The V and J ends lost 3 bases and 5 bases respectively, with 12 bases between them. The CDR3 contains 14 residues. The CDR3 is CASSFSGSKDTQYF. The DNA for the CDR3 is TGTGCCAGCAGTTTCTCGGGATCGAAAGATACGCAGTATTTT.

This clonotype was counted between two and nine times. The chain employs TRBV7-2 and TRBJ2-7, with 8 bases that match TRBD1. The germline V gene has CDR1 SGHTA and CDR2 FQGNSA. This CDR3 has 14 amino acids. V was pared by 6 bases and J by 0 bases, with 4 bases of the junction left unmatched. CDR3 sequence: CASRTGTGSYEQYF. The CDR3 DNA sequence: TGTGCCAGCAGAACCGGGACAGGCTCCTACGAGCAGTACTTC.

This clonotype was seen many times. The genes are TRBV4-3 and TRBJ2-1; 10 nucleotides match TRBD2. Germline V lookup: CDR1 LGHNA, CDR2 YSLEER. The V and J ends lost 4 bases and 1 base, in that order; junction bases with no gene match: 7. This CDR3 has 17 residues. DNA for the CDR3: TGCGCCAGCAGCCGAACCCTAGCGGGAGTATCCTACAATGAGCAGTTCTTC. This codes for CASSRTLAGVSYNEQFF.